Listed here are 27 T cell receptor beta chains from one sample, sequenced in a study of neoadjuvant anti-PD-1 for oral cavity cancer (dated by TCRdb to the early 2020s). In the paper's terms, the time point label means: before neoadjuvant nivolumab. The library was produced with the immunoSEQ multiplex PCR assay. What TCRdb holds here is the immuneACCESS table cut down to in-frame rearrangements. Part of the clones is not present; checked against another copy, under half of the missing clones reflect an unresolved V gene, and the others are unexplained. The sample has some 15,000 clones on record, more than 65% of them singletons. The ten largest clonotypes hold roughly 3% of the sample. The sequencing used PBMCs, collected before nivolumab (anti-PD-1) treatment. The receptor source for this set is a person aged 35 to 85 with oral cavity squamous cell carcinoma.

The chain is built from TRBV30 and TRBJ1-5; D not certain. In germline, CDR1 is GTSNPN, CDR2 SVGIG (reference sequence). There are 12 residues in the CDR3. Trimming removed 4 bases at V and 4 bases at J, with 8 bases between. In nucleotides, the CDR3 is TGTGCCTGGACAGACGGTAATCAGCCCCAGCATTTT. Its translation: CAWTDGNQPQHF.

The sample holds a few counts of this clone. The chain employs TRBV9 and TRBJ1-3; unclear D gene. Germline CDR1 reads SGDLS; CDR2 reads YYNGEE. This CDR3 has 14 amino acids. Trimming removed 3 bases from V and 7 bases from J, with 14 bases in between. The CDR3 sequence: CASSANSPGNTIYF. The CDR3 nucleotides read TGTGCCAGCAGCGCTAACTCCCCGGGGAACACCATATATTTT.

This chain connects TRBV5-1 to TRBJ1-4; a possible D gene is TRBD1 (6 bases). The length of the CDR3 is 16 residues. V was clipped by 2 bases and J by 4 bases, with 15 bases between them. Germline V gives CDR1 SGHRS, CDR2 YFSETQ. CDR3 sequence (DNA): TGCGCCAGCAGCTTTAACCCGGGGGCCCTTAATGAAAAACTGTTTTTT. This sequence encodes CASSFNPGALNEKLFF.

A note on this clone: A junction boundary mismatches the germline segment, possibly from a read error. This chain joins TRBV10-3 and TRBJ1-4; D is possibly TRBD1 (6 bases). Per germline, CDR1 ENHRY and CDR2 SYGVKD. The length of the CDR3 is 21 residues. Written as DNA, the CDR3 is TGTGCCATGAGTGCTTCAGGGGTTACGAGAAAAGGCGAAAATTTAAATGAAAAACTGTTTTTT. Encoded protein: CAMSASGVTRKGENLNEKLFF.

J is TRBJ1-4 and V is TRBV5-6; TRBD1 agrees at 8 bases. This CDR3 comprises 17 residues. The trim removed 1 base at V and 6 bases at J, leaving 11 bases unmatched. Germline CDR1 is SGHDT and CDR2 is YYEEEE. The CDR3 sequence is CASSLRFRDRQDEKLFF. The CDR3 nucleotides are TGTGCCAGCAGCTTGAGGTTCCGGGACAGGCAGGATGAAAAACTGTTTTTT.

This chain joins TRBV20-1 and TRBJ1-1; D is uncertain. The ends were cut back, 6 bases at V and 5 bases at J, with 10 bases in the middle. The CDR3 is 11 amino acids. Germline loops: CDR1 DFQATT, CDR2 SNEGSKA (reference sequence). CDR3 bases: TGCAGTGCCCGCCCTGGAACTGAAGCTTTCTTT. Translated: CSARPGTEAFF.

V gene TRBV28 combines with J gene TRBJ2-7; perhaps TRBD1 as D (7 bases). Trimming took off 7 bases at V and 6 bases at J, with 31 bases between the two ends. There are 18 residues in the CDR3. Germline CDR1 MDHEN, CDR2 SYDVKM. The CDR3 region is CASTPSRRGLSVSFEQYF. In nucleotides, the CDR3 is TGTGCCAGCACCCCCAGCCGGAGGGGGCTCTCGGTTTCATTCGAGCAGTACTTC.

This clone has a single count. The V and J genes are TRBV4-2 and TRBJ2-5; D is unclear. This CDR3 region has 14 residues. Trimming took off 1 base at V and 2 bases at J, with 8 bases between the two ends. CDR1 LGHNA and CDR2 YNFKEQ come from the germline V gene. The CDR3 sequence is CASSQGWSQETQYF. The CDR3 region has the DNA TGTGCCAGCAGCCAAGGTTGGTCTCAAGAGACCCAGTACTTC.

This sequence joins TRBV19 and TRBJ2-7, with 9 positions matching TRBD1. Germline V gene lookup returns CDR1 LNHDA and CDR2 SQIVND (reference sequence). This CDR3 region has 14 residues. Trimming cost V 5 bases and J 4 bases; bases outside gene matches: 6. CDR3 region: CASSLDRGMYEQYF. The CDR3 nucleotides are TGTGCCAGTAGTTTGGACAGGGGAATGTACGAGCAGTACTTC.

This chain joins TRBV2 and TRBJ2-1; 14 bases match TRBD2. With V trimmed by 5 bases and J by 7 bases, 4 bases remained unmatched. The CDR3 sequence is 15 residues long. CDR1 is SNHLY, CDR2 FYNNEI, per germline. The CDR3 region is CASSLGLAGDNEQFF. The CDR3 coding sequence is TGTGCCAGCAGTTTGGGACTAGCGGGAGATAATGAGCAGTTCTTC.

The gene calls are TRBV30 and TRBJ1-3; 8 bases line up with TRBD1. Germline-derived CDR1 and CDR2 are GTSNPN and SVGIG (reference sequence). CDR3 size: 12 residues. With V trimmed by 8 bases and J by 2 bases, 2 bases remained unmatched. The CDR3 nucleotides read TGTGCCGGACAGGGCGCTGGAAACACCATATATTTT. This sequence encodes CAGQGAGNTIYF.

Only one count was recorded for this clone. The chain has TRBV11-3 and TRBJ2-5; D is undetermined. Germline CDR1 reads SGHNT; CDR2 reads YENEEA. V lost 1 base and J lost 4, with 7 bases in between. The CDR3 is 13 residues long. The CDR3 region has the DNA TGTGCCAGCAGCTTAGGGTATGGAGAGACCCAGTACTTC. Translating it yields CASSLGYGETQYF.

The chain carries TRBV7-2 and TRBJ1-1, with a possible D match to TRBD1 (5 bases). Germline CDR1 reads SGHTA; CDR2 reads FQGNSA. V was cut by 4 bases and J by 9 bases, with 18 bases left in between. The CDR3 contains 14 residues. This chain's CDR3 is CASSSGHRDGQAFF. The DNA of the CDR3 is TGTGCCAGCAGCTCTGGTCATAGGGACGGCCAAGCTTTCTTT.

The CDR3 loop reads CASSFWGNNEQFF. The DNA for the CDR3 is TGTGCCAGCAGTTTTTGGGGCAACAATGAGCAGTTCTTC. The chain is built from TRBV27 and TRBJ2-1, with D possibly being TRBD1 (5 bases). This CDR3 comprises 13 residues. The V gene lost 3 bases and the J gene lost 5 bases, with 8 bases spanning the gap. Germline CDR1 reads MNHEY; CDR2 reads SMNVEV (reference sequence).

This clone has only a few counts. The chain uses TRBV19 and TRBJ1-1, with 10 bases identical to TRBD1. Trimming removed 5 bases from V and 3 bases from J; junction bases left unmatched: 6. Germline V gene lookup returns CDR1 LNHDA and CDR2 SQIVND (reference sequence). The CDR3 loop spans 15 amino acids. Here the CDR3 reads CASSPVGTGDTEAFF. As DNA, the CDR3 is TGTGCCAGTAGTCCTGTCGGGACAGGGGACACTGAAGCTTTCTTT.

This chain connects TRBV5-1 to TRBJ2-1, with 7 nucleotides matching TRBD2. This CDR3 has 16 residues. Germline V gene data show CDR1 as SGHRS and CDR2 as YFSETQ. V shed 0 bases and J 0 bases; nucleotides not matched to a gene: 3. As DNA, the CDR3 is TGCGCCAGCAGCTTGGAAGCGGGGCCCTCCTACAATGAGCAGTTCTTC. Protein sequence: CASSLEAGPSYNEQFF.

The chain uses TRBV5-4 and TRBJ2-6; D may be TRBD1 (6 bases). This CDR3 is built from 17 residues. The V and J ends lost 2 bases and 0 bases respectively, with 12 bases between them. Per germline, CDR1 SGHNT and CDR2 YYREEE (reference sequence). This CDR3 reads CASSFRTEISGANVLTF. In DNA form, the CDR3 reads TGTGCCAGCAGCTTTAGGACAGAGATCTCTGGGGCCAACGTCCTGACTTTC.

V gene TRBV4-1 combines with J gene TRBJ1-2, with 9 bases that match TRBD1. The germline CDR1 and CDR2 sequences are MGHRA and YSYEKL. The V and J ends lost 1 base and 8 bases, in that order; junction bases with no gene match: 8. This CDR3 is 15 amino acids long. The CDR3 DNA reads as TGCGCCAGCAGCCAAGTCAGAAGAACAGGGGGCGGCTACACCTTC. Residues: CASSQVRRTGGGYTF.

The V call is TRBV30, the J call TRBJ1-1; D is uncertain. In germline, CDR1 is GTSNPN, CDR2 SVGIG (reference sequence). The CDR3 has 13 residues. The V end was cut by 2 bases, the J end by 4 bases, with 11 bases between. The CDR3 nucleotides are TGTGCCTGGAGTCGGCGGATAGCCACTGAAGCTTTCTTT. Translation: CAWSRRIATEAFF.

The chain recombines TRBV5-5 with TRBJ2-3; 12 positions agree with TRBD2. The germline gives CDR1 SGHKS, CDR2 YYEKEE (reference sequence). The CDR3 has 16 amino acids. V shed 2 bases and J 2 bases; nucleotides not matched to a gene: 3. The CDR3 DNA follows: TGTGCCAGCAGCTTAAGGACTAGCGGGACCACAGATACGCAGTATTTT. Protein product: CASSLRTSGTTDTQYF.

Only a few counts were recorded for this clone. This chain uses TRBV28 with TRBJ1-2; possible D gene TRBD1, 6 bases. This CDR3 spans 16 amino acids. V was pared by 5 bases and J by 1 base, with 17 bases between. Germline V CDR1 and CDR2: MDHEN, SYDVKM. Here the CDR3 reads CASSATSWGRNYGYTF. The CDR3 DNA reads TGTGCCAGCAGTGCGACCAGCTGGGGGCGTAACTATGGCTACACCTTC.

This chain joins TRBV19 and TRBJ1-5; D not resolved. V was clipped by 3 bases and J by 0 bases, with 9 bases between them. CDR1 and CDR2 from the germline V gene are LNHDA and SQIVND (reference sequence). The CDR3 totals 15 residues. This chain's CDR3 is CASSMADLSNQPQHF. The CDR3 DNA reads as TGTGCCAGTAGTATGGCCGACCTTAGCAATCAGCCCCAGCATTTT.

The CDR3 region is CATKGDRSYNEQFF. The CDR3 coding sequence is TGTGCCACAAAAGGGGACCGCTCCTACAATGAGCAGTTCTTC. The V gene is TRBV15, the J gene TRBJ2-1; D is possibly TRBD1 or TRBD2 (5 bases each). Per germline, CDR1 LNHNV and CDR2 YYDKDF (reference sequence). This CDR3 is built from 14 residues. The V end was cut by 9 bases, the J end by 0 bases, with 12 bases between.

The V call is TRBV6-1, the J call TRBJ1-5, with a tentative D call TRBD1 (6 bases). Germline assignment: CDR1 MNHNS and CDR2 SASEGT. The CDR3 has 15 amino acids. The V end was cut by 8 bases, the J end by 4 bases, with 18 bases between. Here the CDR3 DNA reads TGTGCCAGCGTAGGCCAGACAGGAATTAATCAGCCCCAGCATTTT. Translated: CASVGQTGINQPQHF.

The V gene is TRBV11-2, the J gene TRBJ1-2; D remains unclear. The V and J ends lost 5 bases and 4 bases respectively, with 11 bases between them. The CDR3 contains 13 residues. Per the germline V gene, CDR1 is SGHAT and CDR2 is FQNNGV. CDR3 in DNA: TGTGCCAGCAGCCGATCCCCCTCCTATGGCTACACCTTC. Translation gives CASSRSPSYGYTF.

The J gene is TRBJ1-4, the V gene TRBV25-1, with D tentatively TRBD1 (6 bases). The V end was cut by 6 bases, the J end by 2 bases, with 13 bases between. Germline CDR1 and CDR2: MGHDK and SYGVNS. CDR3 length: 15 residues. The CDR3, as DNA: TGTGCCAGCAGCGCGGGGGGGCTGACTAATGAAAAACTGTTTTTT. Amino acids: CASSAGGLTNEKLFF.

The chain is built from TRBV18 and TRBJ2-7; D is undetermined. Germline V gene data show CDR1 as KGHSH and CDR2 as LQKENI. CDR3 size: 11 residues. V lost 6 bases to trimming and J lost 12 bases, with 15 bases between them. CDR3 sequence reads: CASSSGRAAYF. The DNA of the CDR3 is TGTGCCAGCTCTTCGGGTAGGGCGGCGTACTTC.